The 20 T cell receptor beta chains below come from one sample, sequenced in a study of blood T cell repertoires in COVID-19. TCRdb keeps only in-frame clones here, not all; method: immunoSEQ multiplex PCR. In the table there are around 140,000 clones, roughly 86% of which are singletons. The specimen sequenced was peripheral blood. The receptors come from a woman aged 55-70 years with acute or convalescent COVID-19.

The J gene is TRBJ2-2, the V gene TRBV6-5; TRBD1 aligns across 7 bases. The ends lost 5 bases at V and 1 base at J; junction bases unmatched: 4. Germline CDR1 reads MNHEY; CDR2 reads SVGAGI. The CDR3 loop spans 15 amino acids. CDR3 bases: TGTGCCAGCAGTCCGGGACAGCTGAACACCGGGGAGCTGTTTTTT. Amino acids: CASSPGQLNTGELFF.

This chain links TRBV6-5 with TRBJ2-1, with TRBD1 matching 9 bases. The junction had 17 bases not matched to a gene; V was cut back by 10 bases and J by 10 bases. This CDR3 contains 15 residues. Germline lookup yields CDR1 MNHEY and CDR2 SVGAGI. In DNA form, the CDR3 reads TGTGCCACCCAAAAAGGGACAGGGCCGAGTACGGAGCAGTTCTTC. Protein: CATQKGTGPSTEQFF.

This chain connects TRBV7-9 to TRBJ1-1; 10 bases are a match to TRBD1. The CDR3 is 19 amino acids. The trim removed 2 bases at V and 1 base at J, leaving 13 bases unmatched. Germline assignment: CDR1 SEHNR and CDR2 FQNEAQ (reference sequence). The DNA of the CDR3 is TGTGCCAGCAGCTTACCTAAGGCGGGACAGGGGAAGAGGAACACTGAAGCTTTCTTT. This sequence encodes CASSLPKAGQGKRNTEAFF.

V usage is TRBV27 and J usage is TRBJ2-5, with D perhaps matching TRBD1 (5 bases). Per the germline V gene, CDR1 is MNHEY and CDR2 is SMNVEV (reference sequence). Trimming took off 5 bases at V and 1 base at J, with 8 bases between the two ends. The CDR3 runs to 13 residues. CDR3 region: CASSPDSQETQYF. The CDR3 DNA follows: TGTGCCAGCAGTCCCGACAGCCAAGAGACCCAGTACTTC.

The chain joins TRBV28 to TRBJ2-7; 8 nucleotides align to TRBD2. From germline, CDR1 is MDHEN and CDR2 SYDVKM. Trimming took 8 bases from V and 4 from J; bases not matched to a gene: 7. The CDR3 length is 13 residues. The CDR3 protein is CASSASGGYEQYF. CDR3 nucleotide sequence: TGTGCCAGCTCCGCGAGCGGGGGTTACGAGCAGTACTTC. Full variable domain (outside the CDR3, taken from reference TRBV28 and TRBJ2-7): DVKVTQSSRYLVKRTGEKVFLECVQDMDHENMFWYRQDPGLGLRLIYFSYDVKMKEKGDIPEGYSVSREKKERFSLILESASTNQTSMYLCASSASGGYEQYFGPGTRLTVT.

This clone has a single count. This rearrangement joins TRBV12-3 or TRBV12-4 to TRBJ2-2; the match to TRBD1 covers 7 bases. The CDR3 is 13 amino acids. J was trimmed by 2 bases and V by 11 bases; bases with no gene match: 5. The CDR3 bases are TGTGCCGAAGGACAGGTCAACACCGGGGAGCTGTTTTTT. Protein sequence: CAEGQVNTGELFF.

The V gene is TRBV29-1, the J gene TRBJ1-1, with D unclear. V was trimmed by 2 bases and J by 4 bases, leaving 14 bases between them. Germline V gene data show CDR1 as SQVTM and CDR2 as ANQGSEA. The length of the CDR3 is 14 residues. The CDR3 bases are TGCAGCGTTGAAACCCGGTTTGGTGGCACTGAAGCTTTCTTT. Translation: CSVETRFGGTEAFF.

This clone came up many times. The chain uses TRBV4-1 and TRBJ1-2, with D maybe TRBD1 (6 bases). This CDR3 has 17 residues. Germline-derived CDR1 and CDR2 are MGHRA and YSYEKL. V lost 0 bases to trimming and J lost 4 bases, with 18 bases between them. CDR3 residues: CASSQEYGLRGSYGYTF. In DNA form, the CDR3 reads TGCGCCAGCAGCCAAGAGTACGGGCTCAGGGGCTCCTATGGCTACACCTTC.

This clone was seen just once. V is TRBV6-2 or TRBV6-3 and J is TRBJ2-4, with 11 bases that match TRBD2. This CDR3 is built from 17 residues. In germline, CDR1 is MNHEY, CDR2 SVGEGT. V lost 5 bases to trimming and J lost 0 bases; unmatched junction nucleotides: 6. The CDR3 DNA follows: TGTGCCAGCAGTGCCGGACTAGCGGGTCTAGCCAAAAACATTCAGTACTTC. Its translation: CASSAGLAGLAKNIQYF.

CDR3 coding DNA: TGCGCCAGCAGCTTGGACAGGGTCGGCGAAAAACTGTTTTTT. Translating it yields CASSLDRVGEKLFF. The V and J genes are TRBV5-1 and TRBJ1-4, with TRBD1 as a possible D gene (6 bases). The germline V and J ends were trimmed by 0 bases and 8 bases, with 11 bases remaining between them. The germline CDR1 and CDR2 sequences are SGHRS and YFSETQ. The CDR3 extends over 14 amino acids. Supplemented by reference TRBV5-1 and TRBJ1-4, the full variable domain reads KAGVTQTPRYLIKTRGQQVTLSCSPISGHRSVSWYQQTPGQGLQFLFEYFSETQRNKGNFPGRFSGRQFSNSRSEMNVSTLELGDSALYLCASSLDRVGEKLFFGSGTQLSVL.

The chain is built from TRBV23-1 and TRBJ2-7; 8 positions agree with TRBD2. TRBV23-1 is an open reading frame whose function is uncertain. V shed 4 bases and J 3 bases; nucleotides not matched to a gene: 8. This CDR3 has 15 residues. The CDR3 is CASSLREGMVYEQYF. The CDR3 region has the DNA TGCGCCAGCAGTCTACGGGAGGGGATGGTCTACGAGCAGTACTTC.

The genes are TRBV19 and TRBJ2-7, with 12 bases that match TRBD2. The CDR3 consists of 15 residues. V lost 3 bases and J lost 4; bases outside the gene matches: 4. Germline V gene lookup returns CDR1 LNHDA and CDR2 SQIVND (reference sequence). CDR3 sequence (DNA): TGTGCCAGTAGTATCGCCGGGACTAGCGGGTACGAGCAGTACTTC. Its translation: CASSIAGTSGYEQYF.

To note about this clone: One end of the junction varies from germline; a read error may be responsible. This chain joins TRBV7-7 and TRBJ2-5, with 14 bases matching TRBD2. This CDR3 contains 16 residues. Germline V lookup: CDR1 SSHAT, CDR2 FNYEAQ (reference sequence). The CDR3 loop is CASSLGTSGGQETQYF. CDR3 nucleotide sequence: TGTGCTAGCAGCCTTGGGACTAGCGGGGGCCAAGAGACCCAGTACTTC.

The chain is built from TRBV19 and TRBJ1-2; TRBD1 matches 10 bases. Trimming at V came to 8 bases and at J to 7 bases, leaving 10 bases not matched to a gene. The CDR3 has 14 amino acids. Germline loops: CDR1 LNHDA, CDR2 SQIVND (reference sequence). CDR3 loop: CASFISGQGFGYTF. The CDR3 DNA reads TGTGCCAGTTTTATCTCGGGACAGGGGTTTGGCTACACCTTC. Combining the CDR3 with reference TRBV19 and TRBJ1-2 gives the whole variable domain DGGITQSPKYLFRKEGQNVTLSCEQNLNHDAMYWYRQDPGQGLRLIYYSQIVNDFQKGDIAEGYSVSREKKESFPLTVTSAQKNPTAFYLCASFISGQGFGYTFGSGTRLTVV.

This chain uses TRBV19 with TRBJ1-5, with D unresolved. The germline CDR1 and CDR2 sequences are LNHDA and SQIVND (reference sequence). The CDR3 is 14 amino acids. Deletions cut 6 bases from V and 6 bases from J, with 15 bases between. CDR3 nucleotides: TGTGCCAGTAGCGATGACCGGCCGGGTCAGCCCCAGCATTTT. This translates into CASSDDRPGQPQHF.

This chain uses TRBV5-1 with TRBJ1-5; D unresolved. V dropped 3 bases and J dropped 7 bases, with 8 bases sitting between them. CDR1 is SGHRS, CDR2 YFSETQ, per germline. The CDR3 totals 12 residues. The CDR3 sequence: CASSSEKQPQHF. In DNA, the CDR3 is TGCGCCAGCAGCTCAGAAAAACAGCCCCAGCATTTT.

This rearrangement joins TRBV24-1 to TRBJ2-1; D not resolved. This CDR3 is 15 amino acids long. Trimming took off 9 bases at V and 4 bases at J, with 18 bases between the two ends. Germline V CDR1 and CDR2: KGHDR, SFDVKD. CDR3 protein: CATSDPTTNYNEQFF. CDR3 nucleotides: TGTGCCACCTCCGACCCGACAACAAATTACAATGAGCAGTTCTTC.

This rearrangement joins TRBV6-2 or TRBV6-3 to TRBJ2-5; D may be TRBD1 (5 bases). The CDR3 sequence is 12 residues long. Germline values: CDR1 MNHEY, CDR2 SVGEGT. Trimming shortened V by 0 bases and J by 7 bases, and 6 bases separated the two germline ends. This CDR3 reads CASSYSQGTQYF. The CDR3 region has the DNA TGTGCCAGCAGTTACTCCCAGGGGACCCAGTACTTC.

The chain uses TRBV7-9 and TRBJ2-1; a possible D gene is TRBD2 (6 bases). Germline V gene sequence: CDR1 SEHNR, CDR2 FQNEAQ (reference sequence). V lost 6 bases and J 7 bases, leaving 16 bases between the germline ends. The CDR3 extends over 14 amino acids. The CDR3 DNA is TGTGCCAGCAGACCCCTTGGGACTTCGAATGAGCAGTTCTTC. Translating it yields CASRPLGTSNEQFF.

Comment on this clone: Within the sample, other DNA sequences also encode this same CDR3. The chain is built from TRBV10-3 and TRBJ2-5; D remains unclear. The V and J ends lost 0 bases and 4 bases respectively, with 3 bases between them. This CDR3 comprises 12 residues. The V gene's germline CDR1 is ENHRY and CDR2 SYGVKD. CDR3 in amino acids: CAISESRETQYF. The CDR3 nucleotides are TGTGCCATCAGTGAGTCCAGAGAGACCCAGTACTTC.